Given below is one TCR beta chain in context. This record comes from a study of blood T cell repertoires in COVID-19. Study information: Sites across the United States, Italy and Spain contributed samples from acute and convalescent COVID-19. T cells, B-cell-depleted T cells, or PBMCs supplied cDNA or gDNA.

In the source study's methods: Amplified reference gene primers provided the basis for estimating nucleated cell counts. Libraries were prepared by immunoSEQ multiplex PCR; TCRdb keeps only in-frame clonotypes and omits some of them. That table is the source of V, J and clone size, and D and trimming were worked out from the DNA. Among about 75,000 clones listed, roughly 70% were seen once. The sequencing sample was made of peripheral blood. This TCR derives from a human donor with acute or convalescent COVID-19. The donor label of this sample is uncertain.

The CDR3 here is CASSLSVETQYF. CDR3 DNA: TGTGCCAGCAGCTTATCGGTAGAGACCCAGTACTTC. The chain combines TRBV7-9 with TRBJ2-5, with D uncertain. This CDR3 comprises 12 residues. Trimming stripped 2 bases from V and 4 bases from J, with 5 bases between. CDR1 SEHNR and CDR2 FQNEAQ come from the germline V gene (reference sequence).